A single sample is the source of the 21 T cell receptor beta chains below, sequenced in a study of T cells after yellow fever vaccination. Via MiXCR, TCRdb re-called the 5' RACE reads, giving one row per CDR3 protein. Among fewer than 450,000 distinct CDR3 sequences listed, 11% were seen once. The sample was PBMCs, taken on the day of the first yellow fever vaccination. The receptors here all came from a young man who received the YFV17D yellow fever vaccine.

This sequence joins TRBV6-1 and TRBJ1-1; D remains ambiguous. The CDR3 covers 15 residues. Trimming cost V 6 bases and J 4 bases, with 18 bases left between them. CDR1 is MNHNS, CDR2 SASEGT, per germline. In nucleotides, the CDR3 is TGTGCCAGCAGCCGACCCGGGATTTCCTCCACTGAAGCTTTCTTT. Encoded protein: CASSRPGISSTEAFF.

V is TRBV12-3 or TRBV12-4 and J is TRBJ1-2, with TRBD1 identical over 9 bases. The CDR3 has 16 residues. V shed 7 bases and J 7 bases; nucleotides not matched to a gene: 16. This CDR3 reads CASTSTGGSPIAGYTF. The CDR3 DNA reads as TGTGCCAGCACCTCGACAGGGGGGTCCCCTATTGCTGGCTACACCTTC.

This clonotype was counted between two and nine times. The chain couples TRBV6-1 to TRBJ2-4; possibly TRBD1 or TRBD2 for D (7 bases each). This CDR3 is 13 amino acids long. Trimming took off 7 bases at V and 7 bases at J, with 14 bases between the two ends. Per the germline V gene, CDR1 is MNHNS and CDR2 is SASEGT. In DNA form, the CDR3 reads TGTGCCAGCACCCAGGGGGGGGTTAACATTCAGTACTTC. Protein product: CASTQGGVNIQYF.

Only a few counts were recorded for this clonotype. The chain is built from TRBV11-1 and TRBJ1-1; 7 positions agree with TRBD1. CDR3 length: 19 residues. Losses at the gene ends were 0 bases for V and 0 bases for J; bases not matched to a gene: 13. CDR1 is SGHAT and CDR2 is FQDESV in the germline V gene (reference sequence). CDR3 sequence (DNA): TGTGCCAGCAGCTTAGCGAGGGGGCAGCTGAAAATAATGAACACTGAAGCTTTCTTT. It encodes CASSLARGQLKIMNTEAFF.

This clonotype was seen a handful of times. The chain joins TRBV7-9 to TRBJ1-3; no definite D call. The CDR3 covers 14 residues. In germline, CDR1 is SEHNR, CDR2 FQNEAQ (reference sequence). V lost 5 bases, J lost 2 bases, and 10 bases lay in between. CDR3 amino acids: CASSLISTGNTIYF. In nucleotides, the CDR3 is TGTGCCAGCAGCCTCATATCGACTGGAAACACCATATATTTT.

The chain has TRBV6-2 or TRBV6-3 and TRBJ2-2, with 10 positions matching TRBD1. V lost 5 bases, J lost 1 base, and 4 bases stayed unmatched. The CDR3 extends over 16 amino acids. Per the germline V gene, CDR1 is MNHEY and CDR2 is SVGEGT. The CDR3 reads CASSTWTGGNTGELFF. CDR3 coding DNA: TGTGCCAGCAGTACGTGGACAGGGGGGAACACCGGGGAGCTGTTTTTT.

This clonotype was counted between two and nine times. The J gene is TRBJ2-7, the V gene TRBV6-1; 8 bases align to TRBD1. V shed 6 bases and J 3 bases; nucleotides not matched to a gene: 10. Looked up from germline, CDR1 is MNHNS and CDR2 is SASEGT. The CDR3 contains 15 residues. The CDR3 DNA sequence: TGTGCCAGCAGCCAAAGGACAGGGACTGGCTACGAGCAGTACGTC. Residues: CASSQRTGTGYEQYV.

This clonotype has a count of ten or more. The chain is built from TRBV5-1 and TRBJ2-1; possible D gene TRBD1, 6 bases. CDR3 length equals 15 residues. Germline V gene data show CDR1 as SGHRS and CDR2 as YFSETQ. Trimming stripped 0 bases from V and 0 bases from J, with 7 bases between. The CDR3 nucleotides are TGCGCCAGCAGCTTGGACAGGGCCTCCTACAATGAGCAGTTCTTC. Its translation: CASSLDRASYNEQFF.

This clonotype was seen a handful of times. The CDR3 DNA reads as TGTGCCAGCAGCTTATCAGGGGGCTCTGGAAACACCATATATTTT. It specifies CASSLSGGSGNTIYF. The chain couples TRBV7-3 to TRBJ1-3, with 7 bases identical to TRBD1. The junction had 1 base not matched to a gene; V was cut back by 2 bases and J by 0 bases. This CDR3 has 15 amino acids. Germline V lookup: CDR1 SGHTA, CDR2 FQGTGA.

The sample holds many counts of this clonotype. The gene calls are TRBV29-1 and TRBJ2-1; 7 positions agree with TRBD2. CDR1 and CDR2 from the germline V gene are SQVTM and ANQGSEA. This CDR3 has 14 amino acids. Trimming at V came to 4 bases and at J to 4 bases, leaving 7 bases not matched to a gene. The CDR3 loop is CSVVWPSGYNEQFF. The CDR3 DNA follows: TGCAGCGTTGTTTGGCCTAGCGGTTACAATGAGCAGTTCTTC.

This clonotype was found many times. V usage is TRBV18 and J usage is TRBJ2-5; 8 bases match TRBD1. CDR1 and CDR2 from the germline V gene are KGHSH and LQKENI. Trimming took 3 bases from V and 1 from J; bases not matched to a gene: 4. This CDR3 contains 15 residues. CDR3: CASSPPGTGQETQYF. CDR3 in DNA: TGTGCCAGCTCACCGCCCGGGACAGGCCAAGAGACCCAGTACTTC.

This chain joins TRBV5-1 and TRBJ1-2; 10 nucleotides match TRBD1. The CDR3 sequence is 17 residues long. V lost 4 bases, J lost 2 bases, and 11 bases stayed unmatched. The germline V gene encodes CDR1 SGHRS and CDR2 YFSETQ. The CDR3 loop reads CASSPLLGTGDNYGYTF. CDR3 DNA sequence: TGCGCCAGCAGCCCACTACTCGGGACAGGGGACAACTATGGCTACACCTTC.

The V call is TRBV5-6, the J call TRBJ2-5, with D maybe TRBD2 (5 bases). This CDR3 spans 15 amino acids. V lost 5 bases and J lost 5, with 19 bases in between. Germline CDR1 is SGHDT and CDR2 is YYEEEE. The CDR3 protein is CASSYLVRGSETQYF. DNA of the CDR3: TGTGCCAGCAGTTATCTTGTACGGGGATCCGAGACCCAGTACTTC.

The rearrangement links TRBV5-1 to TRBJ2-2, with 10 bases lining up with TRBD2. Germline trimming cut 1 base from V and 5 bases from J; bases unmatched to any gene: 11. CDR1 and CDR2 (germline): SGHRS, YFSETQ. The CDR3 covers 18 residues. The CDR3 bases are TGCGCCAGCAGCTTGCAAATGAGCGGGGGGGTCAATACCGGGGAGCTGTTTTTT. Its protein is CASSLQMSGGVNTGELFF.

V and J are TRBV5-1 and TRBJ2-1, with 7 bases identical to TRBD1. The ends lost 0 bases at V and 7 bases at J; junction bases unmatched: 7. The CDR3 has 15 residues. Germline lookup yields CDR1 SGHRS and CDR2 YFSETQ. The CDR3 DNA is TGCGCCAGCAGCTTGGTTCTACAGGGGAGTAATGAGCAGTTCTTC. This gives the protein CASSLVLQGSNEQFF.

This clonotype was seen only a few times. This chain uses TRBV30 with TRBJ2-7; D unresolved. V lost 3 bases and J 7 bases, leaving 13 bases between the germline ends. Per the germline V gene, CDR1 is GTSNPN and CDR2 is SVGIG (reference sequence). CDR3 size: 12 residues. The CDR3 spells CAWSPQDGEQYF. The CDR3 region has the DNA TGTGCCTGGAGCCCCCAGGATGGGGAGCAGTACTTC. Based on the CDR3 plus reference TRBV30 and TRBJ2-7, the full variable domain is SQTIHQWPATLVQPVGSPLSLECTVEGTSNPNLYWYRQAAGRGLQLLFYSVGIGQISSEVPQNLSASRPQDRQFILSSKKLLLSDSGFYLCAWSPQDGEQYFGPGTRLTVT.

The chain uses TRBV20-1 and TRBJ2-1; maybe TRBD2 (6 bases). V lost 5 bases to trimming and J lost 4 bases, with 12 bases between them. The germline CDR1 and CDR2 sequences are DFQATT and SNEGSKA (reference sequence). The CDR3 spans 13 residues. This CDR3 reads CSALTGRYNEQFF. For the CDR3, the DNA is TGCAGTGCTTTGACGGGGAGGTACAATGAGCAGTTCTTC.

This clonotype has only a few counts. The chain carries TRBV29-1 and TRBJ2-1; a possible D gene is TRBD2 (5 bases). CDR3 length: 14 amino acids. The germline V and J ends were trimmed by 5 bases and 0 bases, with 11 bases remaining between them. From germline, CDR1 is SQVTM and CDR2 ANQGSEA. The CDR3 reads CSVNLAASYNEQFF. CDR3 bases: TGCAGCGTTAATCTAGCAGCCTCCTACAATGAGCAGTTCTTC.

Only a few counts were recorded for this clonotype. The chain combines TRBV4-1 with TRBJ2-2; 9 bases fit TRBD1. The germline gives CDR1 MGHRA, CDR2 YSYEKL. The CDR3 sequence is 18 residues long. V lost 0 bases, J lost 6 bases, and 11 bases stayed unmatched. CDR3 amino acids: CASSQEWVGTGNSGELFF. The CDR3 nucleotides are TGCGCCAGCAGCCAAGAATGGGTGGGGACAGGGAATTCCGGGGAGCTGTTTTTT.

The rearrangement links TRBV11-2 to TRBJ2-3; TRBD2 might be the D (6 bases). The germline V and J ends were trimmed by 5 bases and 0 bases, with 9 bases remaining between them. The germline CDR1 and CDR2 sequences are SGHAT and FQNNGV. The CDR3 is made up of 14 amino acids. CDR3 sequence reads: CASSIGLSTDTQYF. CDR3 DNA: TGTGCCAGCAGCATAGGACTAAGCACAGATACGCAGTATTTT.

The CDR3 loop reads CASSQDIRRRSRTGELFF. Here the CDR3 DNA reads TGCGCCAGCAGCCAAGATATTAGACGTCGATCGAGGACCGGGGAGCTGTTTTTT. This chain joins TRBV4-3 and TRBJ2-2; D is uncertain. This CDR3 region has 18 residues. Germline V gene data show CDR1 as LGHNA and CDR2 as YSLEER. Trimming took 0 bases from V and 5 from J, leaving 19 bases between them.